The 31 T cell receptor beta chains presented below share a single source sample, sequenced in a study of OX40 agonist ivuxolimab in advanced cancers. The library was obtained by the immunoSEQ multiplex PCR assay. The source is immuneACCESS, and TCRdb retained only in-frame sequences with V and J called. Part of the clones is not carried over; for the studies checked, unresolved V genes explain less than half of this, and the remainder is unexplained. This sample comprises approximately 100,000 clones, about 85% of them detected only once. Clones ranked in the top ten supply 3.8% of the sample. The starting material was CD4+ or CD8+ T cells sorted from blood, obtained in a trial of the OX40 agonist ivuxolimab. The receptors stem from an adult with an advanced solid tumor such as melanoma, head and neck, liver or kidney cancer.

This chain uses TRBV28 with TRBJ2-7; D could derive from TRBD1 or TRBD2 (6 bases each). CDR3 length equals 14 residues. CDR1 is MDHEN and CDR2 is SYDVKM in the germline V gene. Trimming removed 6 bases from V and 4 bases from J, with 16 bases in between. As DNA, the CDR3 is TGTGCCAGCAGCATCGTAGGGGGGAAATACGAGCAGTACTTC. It codes for CASSIVGGKYEQYF.

The chain is built from TRBV5-5 and TRBJ2-7; no definite D call. Germline V lookup: CDR1 SGHKS, CDR2 YYEKEE (reference sequence). The V end lost 1 base, the J end lost 4 bases, and 12 bases lay between the germline ends. CDR3 size: 14 residues. CDR3 DNA sequence: TGTGCCAGCAGCTTGATAGGTGGGGATTACGAGCAGTACTTC. Its translation: CASSLIGGDYEQYF.

This rearrangement joins TRBV4-1 to TRBJ2-3; TRBD1 matches 7 bases. CDR3 length: 14 residues. The trim removed 5 bases at V and 6 bases at J, leaving 8 bases unmatched. Germline V gene sequence: CDR1 MGHRA, CDR2 YSYEKL. The CDR3 loop is CASSDRQGDDTQYF. Written as DNA, the CDR3 is TGCGCCAGCAGCGACCGACAGGGTGACGATACGCAGTATTTT.

This clone showed up just a few times. The chain couples TRBV28 to TRBJ2-3; TRBD2 matches at 9 bases. Germline values: CDR1 MDHEN, CDR2 SYDVKM. The CDR3 totals 14 residues. The V gene end was trimmed by 5 bases and the J gene end by 4 bases; junction bases not matched to a gene: 4. CDR3 residues: CASSPSGTADTQYF. CDR3 in DNA: TGTGCCAGCAGTCCTAGCGGGACGGCAGATACGCAGTATTTT. Based on the CDR3 plus reference TRBV28 and TRBJ2-3, the full variable domain is DVKVTQSSRYLVKRTGEKVFLECVQDMDHENMFWYRQDPGLGLRLIYFSYDVKMKEKGDIPEGYSVSREKKERFSLILESASTNQTSMYLCASSPSGTADTQYFGPGTRLTVL.

The rearrangement joins TRBV6-5 to TRBJ1-5; D not certain. Trimming removed 4 bases at V and 1 base at J, with 8 bases between. This CDR3 comprises 14 residues. Germline CDR1 reads MNHEY; CDR2 reads SVGAGI. CDR3: CASSSFDSNQPQHF. CDR3 in DNA: TGTGCCAGCAGTTCCTTTGACAGCAATCAGCCCCAGCATTTT.

The J gene is TRBJ1-6, the V gene TRBV9; 10 bases map to TRBD1. The V gene end was trimmed by 3 bases and the J gene end by 10 bases; junction bases not matched to a gene: 7. This CDR3 is 15 amino acids long. CDR1 and CDR2 (germline): SGDLS, YYNGEE. The DNA of the CDR3 is TGTGCCAGCAGCGGAGACAGGGGGCGATGGTCACCCCTCCACTTT. Its protein is CASSGDRGRWSPLHF.

The rearrangement uses TRBV7-3 and TRBJ2-3; D is tentatively TRBD1 or TRBD2 (5 bases each). Germline lookup yields CDR1 SGHTA and CDR2 FQGTGA. Between the trimmed V and J ends, which lost 0 bases and 6 bases, there was a span of 19 bases. CDR3 size: 17 residues. DNA of the CDR3: TGTGCCAGCAGCTTAACCGAAACGGGACCAGGATGGGATACGCAGTATTTT. Translated, it gives CASSLTETGPGWDTQYF.

The chain employs TRBV11-2 and TRBJ2-1, with unresolved D. This CDR3 has 12 amino acids. CDR1 SGHAT and CDR2 FQNNGV come from the germline V gene. Trimming removed 1 base at V and 16 bases at J, with 14 bases between. The CDR3 region is CASSLGGQRNFF. The CDR3 DNA reads as TGTGCCAGCAGCTTAGGTGGGCAAAGGAACTTCTTC. Looking up the rest from reference TRBV11-2 and TRBJ2-1 gives the full variable domain: EAGVAQSPRYKIIEKRQSVAFWCNPISGHATLYWYQQILGQGPKLLIQFQNNGVVDDSQLPKDRFSAERLKGVDSTLKIQPAKLEDSAVYLCASSLGGQRNFFGPGTRLTVL.

This chain joins TRBV5-1 and TRBJ1-2, with D perhaps TRBD1 (6 bases). Trimming shortened V by 0 bases and J by 8 bases, and 17 bases separated the two germline ends. This CDR3 spans 15 amino acids. Germline assignment: CDR1 SGHRS and CDR2 YFSETQ. The chain's CDR3 is CASSLAGGASLGYTF. Written as DNA, the CDR3 is TGCGCCAGCAGCTTGGCCGGGGGCGCATCCCTCGGCTACACCTTC.

This clone appeared a few times. The J gene is TRBJ2-7, the V gene TRBV7-2; TRBD2 aligns across 10 bases. The V segment lost 6 bases and the J segment 0 bases; nucleotides outside the gene matches: 8. The CDR3 loop spans 16 amino acids. Germline values: CDR1 SGHTA, CDR2 FQGNSA. For the CDR3, the DNA is TGTGCCAGCAGACTACTAGCGGGGCAGAGCTCCTACGAGCAGTACTTC. Amino acid sequence: CASRLLAGQSSYEQYF.

CDR3 in DNA: TGTGCCAGTAGTATCTCCGGGGTGGCCCGCGAGCAGTACTTC. It yields the protein CASSISGVAREQYF. The rearrangement joins TRBV19 to TRBJ2-7; D perhaps matches TRBD2 (5 bases). The CDR3 has 14 residues. Trimming took off 3 bases at V and 6 bases at J, with 15 bases between the two ends. Germline CDR1 is LNHDA and CDR2 is SQIVND (reference sequence).

This sequence joins TRBV19 and TRBJ2-2, with D tentatively TRBD2 (5 bases). V was trimmed by 6 bases and J by 8 bases, leaving 7 bases between them. Germline CDR1 and CDR2: LNHDA and SQIVND (reference sequence). This CDR3 comprises 11 residues. The chain's CDR3 is CASSRGGELFF. CDR3 nucleotides: TGTGCCAGTAGCAGAGGGGGGGAGCTGTTTTTT.

This sequence joins TRBV14 and TRBJ2-5, with D unclear. V was clipped by 2 bases and J by 1 base, with 5 bases between them. Germline V gives CDR1 SGHDN, CDR2 FVKESK. CDR3 length: 13 amino acids. The CDR3 is CASSQWAQETQYF. Here the CDR3 DNA reads TGTGCCAGCAGCCAATGGGCCCAAGAGACCCAGTACTTC.

The chain employs TRBV19 and TRBJ2-7; TRBD1 might be the D (6 bases). CDR1 and CDR2 from the germline V gene are LNHDA and SQIVND (reference sequence). V lost 4 bases, J lost 2 bases, and 12 bases lay in between. This CDR3 spans 14 amino acids. The CDR3 sequence is CASSNRQATYEQYF. CDR3 coding DNA: TGTGCCAGTAGTAACCGACAGGCCACCTACGAGCAGTACTTC.

The J gene is TRBJ2-1, the V gene TRBV11-3; no clear D. This CDR3 contains 14 residues. V was cut by 5 bases and J by 9 bases, with 17 bases left in between. Germline V gene lookup returns CDR1 SGHNT and CDR2 YENEEA. CDR3 sequence (DNA): TGTGCCAGCAGCCCCTCCCTGGGTCAAGGTGAGCAGTTCTTC. The encoded protein is CASSPSLGQGEQFF.

In its sample, this clone was seen a few times. The chain has TRBV19 and TRBJ2-5; unclear D gene. The germline V and J ends were trimmed by 3 bases and 8 bases, with 16 bases remaining between them. Germline CDR1 LNHDA, CDR2 SQIVND (reference sequence). The CDR3 covers 14 residues. The CDR3: CASSMNRGLETQYF. The CDR3 bases are TGTGCCAGTAGTATGAACAGAGGCCTCGAAACCCAGTACTTC.

This chain joins TRBV7-9 and TRBJ1-4, with a tentative D call TRBD1 (6 bases). Trimming took 5 bases from V and 8 from J, leaving 15 bases between them. Germline assignment: CDR1 SEHNR and CDR2 FQNEAQ (reference sequence). CDR3 length equals 14 residues. CDR3 sequence reads: CASSVAGAGEKLFF. The CDR3 DNA follows: TGTGCCAGCAGCGTTGCAGGGGCGGGGGAAAAACTGTTTTTT.

The chain combines TRBV12-5 with TRBJ1-1; D is unresolved. This CDR3 region has 11 residues. V lost 7 bases and J 1 base, leaving 4 bases between the germline ends. The germline V gene encodes CDR1 LGHNT and CDR2 FRNRAP. The CDR3 bases are TGTGCTAGTGTAAAGAACACTGAAGCTTTCTTT. Amino acids: CASVKNTEAFF.

The chain recombines TRBV28 with TRBJ2-1; no clear D. The CDR3 covers 13 residues. The germline CDR1 and CDR2 sequences are MDHEN and SYDVKM. The V end was cut by 5 bases, the J end by 3 bases, with 8 bases between. The CDR3 region has the DNA TGTGCCAGCAGTCTCCCGCTCTACAATGAGCAGTTCTTC. Encoded protein: CASSLPLYNEQFF.

The chain carries TRBV25-1 and TRBJ1-1; D remains unclear. CDR3 length: 15 amino acids. Germline values: CDR1 MGHDK, CDR2 SYGVNS. Trimming cost V 3 bases and J 1 base, with 12 bases left between them. This CDR3 reads CASSDFDRGNTEAFF. In nucleotides, the CDR3 is TGTGCCAGCAGTGATTTTGACCGCGGGAACACTGAAGCTTTCTTT.

V and J are TRBV28 and TRBJ2-1; D call uncertain. Germline V gene data show CDR1 as MDHEN and CDR2 as SYDVKM. The CDR3 extends over 11 amino acids. V shed 7 bases and J shed 4 bases, with 5 bases lying between them. The DNA for the CDR3 is TGTGCCAGCAAGGAATACAATGAGCAGTTCTTC. Its translation is CASKEYNEQFF.

This chain connects TRBV4-1 to TRBJ2-5, with 9 bases lining up with TRBD2. The J call is doubtful: the DNA matches TRBJ2-7 better. The germline V gene has CDR1 MGHRA and CDR2 YSYEKL. This CDR3 region has 22 residues. The CDR3 loop reads CASSQSPFVSISGRGASYEQYF. CDR3 nucleotide sequence: TGCGCCAGCAGCCAGAGCCCATTTGTCTCAATTAGCGGGAGAGGAGCGTCCTACGAGCAGTACTTC.

The chain links TRBV28 to TRBJ2-3; D perhaps matches TRBD1 (5 bases). Germline CDR1 MDHEN, CDR2 SYDVKM. There are 12 residues in the CDR3. V was pared by 10 bases and J by 2 bases, with 10 bases between. CDR3 sequence reads: CATNRNTDTQYF. The CDR3 nucleotides read TGTGCCACCAACAGGAACACAGATACGCAGTATTTT.

The V call is TRBV7-6, the J call TRBJ2-4, with a possible D match to TRBD2 (6 bases). Trimming took 1 base from V and 3 from J, leaving 16 bases between them. Per germline, CDR1 SGHVS and CDR2 FNYEAQ. The CDR3 runs to 17 residues. The CDR3 DNA reads TGTGCCAGCAGCTTAGTGGAGGGCCCATGGGTCAAAAACATTCAGTACTTC. Encoded protein: CASSLVEGPWVKNIQYF. Drawing the rest from reference TRBV7-6 and TRBJ2-4, the complete variable domain is GAGVSQSPRYKVTKRGQDVALRCDPISGHVSLYWYRQALGQGPEFLTYFNYEAQQDKSGLPNDRFSAERPEGSISTLTIQRTEQRDSAMYRCASSLVEGPWVKNIQYFGAGTRLSVL.

The chain employs TRBV30 and TRBJ2-3, with no clear D. The germline gives CDR1 GTSNPN, CDR2 SVGIG (reference sequence). The CDR3 has 13 residues. With 0 bases removed from V and 0 bases from J, the gap between germline ends came to 4 bases. This chain's CDR3 is CAWSVASTDTQYF. The CDR3 DNA follows: TGTGCCTGGAGTGTAGCTAGCACAGATACGCAGTATTTT.

V usage is TRBV11-3 and J usage is TRBJ2-2; a possible D gene is TRBD1 (5 bases). The CDR3 is 12 residues long. The V end lost 5 bases, the J end lost 7 bases, and 8 bases lay between the germline ends. Per germline, CDR1 SGHNT and CDR2 YENEEA. The chain's CDR3 is CASSPRGGELFF. Here the CDR3 DNA reads TGTGCCAGCAGCCCAAGGGGCGGGGAGCTGTTTTTT. Based on the CDR3 plus reference TRBV11-3 and TRBJ2-2, the full variable domain is EAGVVQSPRYKIIEKKQPVAFWCNPISGHNTLYWYLQNLGQGPELLIRYENEEAVDDSQLPKDRFSAERLKGVDSTLKIQPAELGDSAVYLCASSPRGGELFFGEGSRLTVL.

The CDR3 DNA follows: TGTGCCAGCAGCTTATTGAGTGACACTGAAGCTTTCTTT. Translating gives CASSLLSDTEAFF. V gene TRBV7-3 combines with J gene TRBJ1-1; no clear D gene. The CDR3 has 13 residues. Germline CDR1 and CDR2: SGHTA and FQGTGA. V was shortened by 2 bases and J by 3 bases, with 7 bases between the two germline ends.

This chain uses TRBV7-9 with TRBJ2-2; TRBD1 matches 7 bases. Germline V gene sequence: CDR1 SEHNR, CDR2 FQNEAQ (reference sequence). The CDR3 is 18 amino acids. Trimming cost V 4 bases and J 2 bases; bases outside gene matches: 13. The CDR3 region has the DNA TGTGCCAGCAGCTCCACCTATTTACAGGGGCCCAACACCGGGGAGCTGTTTTTT. Its translation: CASSSTYLQGPNTGELFF.

The chain links TRBV11-3 to TRBJ2-7; D is undetermined. The CDR3 is 13 residues long. Deletions cut 4 bases from V and 0 bases from J, with 7 bases between. CDR1 is SGHNT, CDR2 YENEEA, per germline. This chain's CDR3 is CASSSRSSYEQYF. The CDR3 bases are TGTGCCAGCAGCTCCAGGAGCTCCTACGAGCAGTACTTC.

The CDR3 DNA is TGCGCCAGCAGCCACTCTGGACTAGCGGGAGGGCCTGGCGAGCAGTACTTC. Its translation: CASSHSGLAGGPGEQYF. The rearrangement uses TRBV4-1 and TRBJ2-7; 15 bases line up with TRBD2. The CDR3 has 17 amino acids. Germline lookup yields CDR1 MGHRA and CDR2 YSYEKL. With 3 bases clipped from V and 6 bases from J, the junction kept 9 bases outside the gene matches.

The chain has TRBV28 and TRBJ1-3, with D perhaps matching TRBD1 (6 bases). The germline gives CDR1 MDHEN, CDR2 SYDVKM. Trimming left V 8 bases short and J 3 bases short, with 17 bases between. The CDR3 extends over 15 amino acids. In nucleotides, the CDR3 is TGTGCCAGCCTCGGTGGGGGGGCTGTTGGAAACACCATATATTTT. Protein: CASLGGGAVGNTIYF.